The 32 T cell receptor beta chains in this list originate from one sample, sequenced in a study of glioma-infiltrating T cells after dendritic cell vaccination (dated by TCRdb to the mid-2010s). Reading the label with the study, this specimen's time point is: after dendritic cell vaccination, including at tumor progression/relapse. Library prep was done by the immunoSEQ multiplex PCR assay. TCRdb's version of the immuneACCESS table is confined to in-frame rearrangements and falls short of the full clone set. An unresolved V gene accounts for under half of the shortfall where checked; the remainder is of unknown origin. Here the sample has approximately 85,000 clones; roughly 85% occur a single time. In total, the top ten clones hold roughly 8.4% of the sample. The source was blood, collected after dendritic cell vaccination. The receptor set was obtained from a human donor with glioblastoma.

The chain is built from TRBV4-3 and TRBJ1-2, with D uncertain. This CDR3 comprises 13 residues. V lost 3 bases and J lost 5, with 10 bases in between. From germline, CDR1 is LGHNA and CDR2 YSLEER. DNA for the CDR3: TGCGCCAGCAGCCACCGAGGGCCTTATGGCTACACCTTC. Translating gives CASSHRGPYGYTF.

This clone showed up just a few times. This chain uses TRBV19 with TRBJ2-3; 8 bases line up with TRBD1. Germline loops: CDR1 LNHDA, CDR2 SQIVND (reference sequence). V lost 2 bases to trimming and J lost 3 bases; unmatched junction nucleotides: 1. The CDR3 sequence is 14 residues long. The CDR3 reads CASSIQGATDTQYF. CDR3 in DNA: TGTGCCAGTAGTATACAGGGGGCTACAGATACGCAGTATTTT.

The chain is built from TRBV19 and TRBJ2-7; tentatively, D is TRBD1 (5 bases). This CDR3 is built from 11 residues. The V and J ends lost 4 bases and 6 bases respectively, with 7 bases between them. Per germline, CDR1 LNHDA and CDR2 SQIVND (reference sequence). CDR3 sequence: CASSTGFEQYF. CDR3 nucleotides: TGTGCCAGTAGTACAGGGTTCGAGCAGTACTTC.

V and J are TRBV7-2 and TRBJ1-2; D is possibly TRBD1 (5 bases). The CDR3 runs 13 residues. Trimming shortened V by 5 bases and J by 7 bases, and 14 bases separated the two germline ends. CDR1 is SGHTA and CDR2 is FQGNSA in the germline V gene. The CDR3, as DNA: TGTGCCAGCAGCACATCTGGCAGGGTTGGCTACACCTTC. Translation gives CASSTSGRVGYTF.

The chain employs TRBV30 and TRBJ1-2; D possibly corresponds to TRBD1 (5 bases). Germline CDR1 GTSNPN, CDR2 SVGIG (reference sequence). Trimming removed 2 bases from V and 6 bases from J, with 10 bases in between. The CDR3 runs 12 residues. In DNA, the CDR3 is TGTGCCTGGAGTTTGGGGGGGGATGGCTACACCTTC. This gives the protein CAWSLGGDGYTF.

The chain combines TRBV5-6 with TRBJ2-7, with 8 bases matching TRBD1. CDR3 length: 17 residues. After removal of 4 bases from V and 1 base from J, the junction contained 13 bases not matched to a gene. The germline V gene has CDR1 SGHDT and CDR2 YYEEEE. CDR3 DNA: TGTGCCAGCAGCGCCATCCACGGGACAGGACTTTCCTACGAGCAGTACTTC. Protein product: CASSAIHGTGLSYEQYF.

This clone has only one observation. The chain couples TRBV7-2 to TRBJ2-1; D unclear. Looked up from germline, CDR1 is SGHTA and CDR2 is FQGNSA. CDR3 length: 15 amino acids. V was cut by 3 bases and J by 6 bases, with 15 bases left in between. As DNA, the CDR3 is TGTGCCAGCAGCTTGGGCCTGTACTCCCGCAATGAGCAGTTCTTC. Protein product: CASSLGLYSRNEQFF.

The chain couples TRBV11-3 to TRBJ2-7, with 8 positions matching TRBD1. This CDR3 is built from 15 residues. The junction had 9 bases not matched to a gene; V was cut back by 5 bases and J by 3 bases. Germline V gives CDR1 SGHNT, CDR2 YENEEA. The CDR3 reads CASSPGQGEGYEQYF. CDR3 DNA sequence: TGTGCCAGCAGCCCCGGACAGGGAGAGGGCTACGAGCAGTACTTC.

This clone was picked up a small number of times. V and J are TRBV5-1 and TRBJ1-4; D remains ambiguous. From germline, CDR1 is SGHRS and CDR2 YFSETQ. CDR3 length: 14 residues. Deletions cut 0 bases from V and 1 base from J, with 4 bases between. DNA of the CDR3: TGCGCCAGCAGCTTGGGCAGAACTAATGAAAAACTGTTTTTT. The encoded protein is CASSLGRTNEKLFF.

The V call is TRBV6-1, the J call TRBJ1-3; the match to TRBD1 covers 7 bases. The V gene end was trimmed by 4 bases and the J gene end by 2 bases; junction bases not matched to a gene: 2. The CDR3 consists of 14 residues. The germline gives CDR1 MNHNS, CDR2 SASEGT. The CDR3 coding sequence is TGTGCCAGCAGTGCGACAGGGACTGGAAACACCATATATTTT. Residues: CASSATGTGNTIYF.

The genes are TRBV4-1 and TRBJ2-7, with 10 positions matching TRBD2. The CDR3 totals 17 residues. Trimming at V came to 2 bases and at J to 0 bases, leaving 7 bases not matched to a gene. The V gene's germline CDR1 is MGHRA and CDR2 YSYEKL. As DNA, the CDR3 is TGCGCCAGCAGCCAACAAGCCGGGACTAGCGTCTCCTACGAGCAGTACTTC. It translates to CASSQQAGTSVSYEQYF.

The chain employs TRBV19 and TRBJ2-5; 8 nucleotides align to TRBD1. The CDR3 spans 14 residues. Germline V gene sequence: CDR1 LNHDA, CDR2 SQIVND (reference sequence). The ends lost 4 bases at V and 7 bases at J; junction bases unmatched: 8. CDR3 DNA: TGTGCCAGTAGTACGACCGGACAGGGAGGGACCCAGTACTTC. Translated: CASSTTGQGGTQYF.

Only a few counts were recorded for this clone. The CDR3 DNA reads TGCGCCAGCAGCCAAGAACCAGGGGGTAAATCTCTGGAGCAGTACTTC. Encoded protein: CASSQEPGGKSLEQYF. This chain uses TRBV4-1 with TRBJ2-7; 7 bases line up with TRBD1. Germline V gene lookup returns CDR1 MGHRA and CDR2 YSYEKL. The CDR3 length is 16 residues. With V trimmed by 0 bases and J by 7 bases, 12 bases remained unmatched.

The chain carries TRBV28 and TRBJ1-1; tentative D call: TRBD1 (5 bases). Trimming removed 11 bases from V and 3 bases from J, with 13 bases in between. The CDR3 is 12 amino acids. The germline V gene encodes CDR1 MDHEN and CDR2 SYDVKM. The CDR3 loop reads CAVRGGYTEAFF. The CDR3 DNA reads TGTGCCGTACGGGGGGGGTACACTGAAGCTTTCTTT.

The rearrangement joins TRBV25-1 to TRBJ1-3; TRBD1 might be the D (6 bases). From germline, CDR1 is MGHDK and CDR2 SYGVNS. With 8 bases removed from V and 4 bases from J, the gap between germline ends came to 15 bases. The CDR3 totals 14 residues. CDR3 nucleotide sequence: TGTGCCAGCGCCTTCGGGGGGCCAGGAAACACCATATATTTT. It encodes CASAFGGPGNTIYF.

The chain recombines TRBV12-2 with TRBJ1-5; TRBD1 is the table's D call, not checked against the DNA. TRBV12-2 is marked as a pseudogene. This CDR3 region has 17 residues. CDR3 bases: TGTGCAAGTCGCTTAGCTACAAGGACAGGTAGCAATCAGCCCCAGCATTTT. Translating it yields CASRLATRTGSNQPQHF.

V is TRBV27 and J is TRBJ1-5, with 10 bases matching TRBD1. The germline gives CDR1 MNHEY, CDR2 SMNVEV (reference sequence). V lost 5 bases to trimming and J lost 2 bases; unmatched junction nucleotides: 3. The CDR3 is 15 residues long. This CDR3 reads CASSGTGVGNQPQHF. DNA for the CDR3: TGTGCCAGCAGTGGGACAGGGGTTGGCAATCAGCCCCAGCATTTT.

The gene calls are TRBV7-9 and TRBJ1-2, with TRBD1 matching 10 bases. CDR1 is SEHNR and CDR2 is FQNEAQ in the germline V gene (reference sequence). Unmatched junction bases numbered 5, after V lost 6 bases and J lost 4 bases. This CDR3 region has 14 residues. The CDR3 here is CASRRQGAGYGYTF. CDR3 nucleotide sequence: TGTGCCAGCAGGAGACAGGGGGCAGGCTATGGCTACACCTTC.

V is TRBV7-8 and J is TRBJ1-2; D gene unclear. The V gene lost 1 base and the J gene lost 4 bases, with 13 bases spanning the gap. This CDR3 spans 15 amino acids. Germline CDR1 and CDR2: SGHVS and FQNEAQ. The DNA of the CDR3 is TGTGCCAGCAGCTTAGTTCCCAGAACAACCTATGGCTACACCTTC. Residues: CASSLVPRTTYGYTF.

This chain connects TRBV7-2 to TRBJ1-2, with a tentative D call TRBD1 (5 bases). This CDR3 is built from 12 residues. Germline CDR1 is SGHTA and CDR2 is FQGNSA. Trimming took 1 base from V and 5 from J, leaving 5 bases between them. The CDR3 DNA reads TGTGCCAGCAGCTTAGAGGGGTATGGCTACACCTTC. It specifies CASSLEGYGYTF.

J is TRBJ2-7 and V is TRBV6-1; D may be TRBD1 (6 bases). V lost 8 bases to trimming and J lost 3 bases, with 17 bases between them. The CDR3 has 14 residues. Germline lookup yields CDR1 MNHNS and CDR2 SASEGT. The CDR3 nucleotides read TGTGCCAGCGGATGGGACATATCCAACTACGAGCAGTACTTC. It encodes CASGWDISNYEQYF.

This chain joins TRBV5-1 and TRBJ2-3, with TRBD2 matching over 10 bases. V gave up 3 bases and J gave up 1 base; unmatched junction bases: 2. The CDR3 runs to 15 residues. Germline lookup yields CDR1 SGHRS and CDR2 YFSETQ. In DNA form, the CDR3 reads TGCGCCAGCAGCTCCGGGACTAGCGGCACAGATACGCAGTATTTT. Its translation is CASSSGTSGTDTQYF.

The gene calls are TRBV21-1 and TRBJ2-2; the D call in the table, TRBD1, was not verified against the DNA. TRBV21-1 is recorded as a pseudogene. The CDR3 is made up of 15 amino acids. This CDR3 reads CASSSGQGQDGELFF. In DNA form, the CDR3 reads TGTGCCAGCTCGTCTGGACAGGGCCAGGACGGGGAGCTGTTTTTT.

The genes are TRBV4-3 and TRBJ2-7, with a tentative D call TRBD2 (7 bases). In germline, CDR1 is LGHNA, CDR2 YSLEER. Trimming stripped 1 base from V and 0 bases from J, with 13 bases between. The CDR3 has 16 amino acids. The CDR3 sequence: CASSQVLGGGSYEQYF. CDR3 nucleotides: TGCGCCAGCAGCCAAGTGTTGGGAGGGGGCTCCTACGAGCAGTACTTC.

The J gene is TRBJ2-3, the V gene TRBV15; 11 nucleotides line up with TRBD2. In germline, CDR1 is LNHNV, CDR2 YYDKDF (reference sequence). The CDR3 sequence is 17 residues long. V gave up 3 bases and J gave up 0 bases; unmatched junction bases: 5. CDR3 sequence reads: CATSSDTSGGSTDTQYF. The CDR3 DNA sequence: TGTGCCACCAGCAGCGATACTAGCGGGGGTAGCACAGATACGCAGTATTTT. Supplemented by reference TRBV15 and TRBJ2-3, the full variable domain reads DAMVIQNPRYQVTQFGKPVTLSCSQTLNHNVMYWYQQKSSQAPKLLFHYYDKDFNNEADTPDNFQSRRPNTSFCFLDIRSPGLGDTAMYLCATSSDTSGGSTDTQYFGPGTRLTVL.

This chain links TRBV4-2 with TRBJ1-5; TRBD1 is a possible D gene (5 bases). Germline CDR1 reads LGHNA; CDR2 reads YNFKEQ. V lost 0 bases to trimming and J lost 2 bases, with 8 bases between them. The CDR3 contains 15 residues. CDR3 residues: CASSQDLGGNQPQHF. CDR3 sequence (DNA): TGTGCCAGCAGCCAAGATCTAGGGGGCAATCAGCCCCAGCATTTT.

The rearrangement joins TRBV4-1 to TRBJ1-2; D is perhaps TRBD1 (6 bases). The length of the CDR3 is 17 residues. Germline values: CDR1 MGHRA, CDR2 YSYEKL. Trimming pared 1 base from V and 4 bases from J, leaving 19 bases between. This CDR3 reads CASSQGLVRGLVYGYTF. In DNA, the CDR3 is TGCGCCAGCAGCCAAGGTCTCGTGCGGGGGCTCGTCTATGGCTACACCTTC.

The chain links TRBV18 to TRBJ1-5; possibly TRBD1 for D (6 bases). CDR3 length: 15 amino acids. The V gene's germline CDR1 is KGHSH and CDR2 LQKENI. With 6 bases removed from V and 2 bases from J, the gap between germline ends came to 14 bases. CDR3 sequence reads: CASSGRGSGNQPQHF. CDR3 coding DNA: TGTGCCAGCTCCGGAAGGGGGAGCGGCAATCAGCCCCAGCATTTT.

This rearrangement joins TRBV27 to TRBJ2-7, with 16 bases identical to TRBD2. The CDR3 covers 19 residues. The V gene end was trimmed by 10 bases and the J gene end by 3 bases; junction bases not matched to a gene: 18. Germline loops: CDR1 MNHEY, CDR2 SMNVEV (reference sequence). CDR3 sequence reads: CATSRDPGLAGGHYYEQYF. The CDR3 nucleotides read TGTGCCACCTCTCGGGACCCGGGACTAGCGGGAGGGCACTACTACGAGCAGTACTTC.

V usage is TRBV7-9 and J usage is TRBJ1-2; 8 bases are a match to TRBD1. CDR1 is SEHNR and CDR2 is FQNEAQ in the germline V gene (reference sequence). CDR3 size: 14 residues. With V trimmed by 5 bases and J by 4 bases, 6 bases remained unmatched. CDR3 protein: CASSRQDRAYGYTF. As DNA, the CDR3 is TGTGCCAGCAGCCGCCAGGACAGGGCCTATGGCTACACCTTC. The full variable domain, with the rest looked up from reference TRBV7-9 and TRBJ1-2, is DTGVSQNPRHKITKRGQNVTFRCDPISEHNRLYWYRQTLGQGPEFLTYFQNEAQLEKSRLLSDRFSAERPKGSFSTLEIQRTEQGDSAMYLCASSRQDRAYGYTFGSGTRLTVV.

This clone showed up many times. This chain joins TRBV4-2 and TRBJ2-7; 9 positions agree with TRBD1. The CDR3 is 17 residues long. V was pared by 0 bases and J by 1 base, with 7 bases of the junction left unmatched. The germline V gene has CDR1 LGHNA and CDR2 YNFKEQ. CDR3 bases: TGTGCCAGCAGCCAAGATGATCGGGGACAGGGTTCCTACGAGCAGTACTTC. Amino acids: CASSQDDRGQGSYEQYF.

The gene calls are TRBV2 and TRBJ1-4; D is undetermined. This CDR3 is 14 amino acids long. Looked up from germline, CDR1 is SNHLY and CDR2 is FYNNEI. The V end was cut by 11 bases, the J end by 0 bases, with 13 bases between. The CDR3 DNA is TGTGCCCCTCGGCCGGGTGCAACTAATGAAAAACTGTTTTTT. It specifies CAPRPGATNEKLFF.